These 5 T cell receptor beta chains originate from one sample sequenced in a study of Graves' ophthalmopathy and Graves' hyperthyroidism. The authors amplified TCR beta CDR3 regions from RNA transcripts. The library came from an HTBI-primed first-round RT-PCR and a second-round multiplex PCR. TCRdb fed the multiplex PCR reads into MiXCR, producing one record per CDR3 protein. Seen here are hundreds of thousands of distinct CDR3 sequences, 35% to 50% observed once, and the top ten hold approximately 46%. The sequenced sample consisted of peripheral blood. These receptors were taken from an adult man with Graves' ophthalmopathy.

This clonotype was recorded at least ten times. V gene TRBV24-1 combines with J gene TRBJ2-5, with 12 bases aligning to TRBD2. The CDR3 consists of 18 residues. Trimming removed 0 bases from V and 5 bases from J; junction bases left unmatched: 9. Germline assignment: CDR1 KGHDR and CDR2 SFDVKD. DNA for the CDR3: TGTGCCACCAGTGATTTGGGTGCTAGCGGGGGGGCGGAGGAGACCCAGTACTTC. Residues: CATSDLGASGGAEETQYF.

The sample holds many counts of this clonotype. The genes are TRBV20-1 and TRBJ1-6; D is possibly TRBD1 (5 bases). Trimming shortened V by 2 bases and J by 9 bases, and 11 bases separated the two germline ends. This CDR3 is 13 amino acids long. The V gene's germline CDR1 is DFQATT and CDR2 SNEGSKA (reference sequence). The CDR3 coding sequence is TGCAGTGCTAGACAGGGAGACGGTTCACCCCTCCACTTT. Its translation is CSARQGDGSPLHF.

This clonotype was seen only once. The chain couples TRBV2 to TRBJ2-2; D may correspond to TRBD1 or TRBD2 (6 bases each). V gave up 11 bases and J gave up 3 bases, with 16 bases separating them. The germline V gene encodes CDR1 SNHLY and CDR2 FYNNEI. The CDR3 sequence is 14 residues long. The CDR3 coding sequence is TGTGCCCAAGGGGGGACTCCTTACACCGGGGAGCTGTTTTTT. This translates into CAQGGTPYTGELFF.

Ten or more counts support this clonotype. CDR3 in amino acids: CASSSGQVLSGANVLTF. The CDR3 coding sequence is TGTGCCAGCAGCTCAGGACAGGTATTGTCTGGGGCCAACGTCCTGACTTTC. The V gene is TRBV7-9, the J gene TRBJ2-6; 7 bases map to TRBD1. Trimming cost V 4 bases and J 1 base; bases outside gene matches: 7. CDR3 length: 17 residues. Germline CDR1 and CDR2: SEHNR and FQNEAQ (reference sequence).

The gene calls are TRBV2 and TRBJ1-1, with 10 bases matching TRBD1. The germline V gene has CDR1 SNHLY and CDR2 FYNNEI. Trimming at V came to 6 bases and at J to 7 bases, leaving 11 bases not matched to a gene. The CDR3 runs to 15 residues. CDR3 in DNA: TGTGCCAGCAGAGGGGACAGGGGCTCGGCTAATGAAGCTTTCTTT. Translating it yields CASRGDRGSANEAFF.